This T cell receptor beta chain was recorded in a study of blood T cells in healthy people across ages. Germline values: CDR1 SGHDT, CDR2 YYEEEE. CDR3 length equals 18 residues. This clonotype was recorded at least ten times. Alongside a J-beta primer mix, a sample-barcoded 5' primer served in a second PCR lasting roughly 7 to 11 cycles. Each cDNA molecule was tagged by a template-switch adaptor with 12 random nucleotides. TCRdb re-called the 5' RACE reads with MiXCR, one entry per CDR3 protein. This sample has approximately 760,000 distinct CDR3 sequences; 20% to 30% occur once, and the top ten carry just under 9.5%. This same sample was also taken into another study, of T cells of mothers and their children. As reported in that work: Each 15 ul cDNA reaction used 1.5 ug RNA; all RNA was used. Persistent microchimeric T cell clones were sought, and none were detected.

The chain recombines TRBV5-6 with TRBJ2-5, with a weak D call TRBD2 (8 bases). The end of the DNA is better explained by TRBJ2-1, so the J call may be wrong. Sequenced material: blood. The clonotype originates from a boy between 10 and 17 years old in good health. The CDR3 DNA reads TGTGCCAGCAGCTATAGGGGGCACAGCGGGAGACCCTACAATGAGCAGTTCTTC. Encoded protein: CASSYRGHSGRPYNEQFF.